The clone carrying this T cell receptor beta chain was counted ten times or more. The antigen is undetermined. These data come from a study of blood T cells in healthy people across ages. Study-level findings and limits: It was held that the diversity estimates obtained from one million T cells were underestimates.

They isolated at least 7 million PBMCs from each sample. Next came a second PCR, run for about 6 to 12 cycles, which used a sample-barcoded 5' primer along with a J-beta primer mix. TCRdb fed the 5' RACE reads into MiXCR, producing one record per CDR3 protein. The sample contains 1 million or so distinct CDR3 sequences, roughly 45% of which appear only once. Trimming removed 5 bases at V and 9 bases at J, with 17 bases between. The CDR3 runs to 15 residues. Germline V gives CDR1 SGHTA, CDR2 FQGNSA. This rearrangement joins TRBV7-2 to TRBJ1-6; no clear D. This TCR derives from a woman in her sixties or seventies in good health. The source material was blood. The CDR3: CASSPRSSYGSPLHF. The DNA of the CDR3 is TGTGCCAGCAGCCCTCGGTCATCGTACGGTTCACCCCTCCACTTT.